The sequence of this T cell receptor beta chain was determined in a study of blood T cell repertoires in COVID-19. About the study: Specimens from acute and convalescent COVID-19 originated in the United States, Italy and Spain. The cDNA or gDNA used as material had been derived from T cells, B-cell-depleted T cells, or PBMCs.

The CDR3 runs to 15 residues. The V and J ends lost 2 bases and 2 bases, in that order; junction bases with no gene match: 5. Germline V gives CDR1 SGHTA, CDR2 FQGNSA. Original processing notes: The assay estimated nucleated cells by amplifying reference gene primers. Method: immunoSEQ multiplex PCR; TCRdb's copy keeps in-frame clones and lacks some. V and J calls and clone size are as listed in that table; D and trimming were resolved from the DNA. The sample includes some 160,000 clones, about 80% seen only once; the top ten take more than 1.5%. The sequencing sample was made of peripheral blood. This receptor was taken from a human donor in a cohort sampled during active COVID-19. The chain is built from TRBV7-2 and TRBJ2-7, with 8 bases that match TRBD2. CDR3 loop: CASSLLLREAYEQYF. The CDR3 DNA reads as TGTGCCAGCAGCTTACTCTTGCGGGAGGCCTACGAGCAGTACTTC. Full variable domain (rest looked up from reference TRBV7-2 and TRBJ2-7): GAGVSQSPSNKVTEKGKDVELRCDPISGHTALYWYRQSLGQGLEFLIYFQGNSAPDKSGLPSDRFSAERTGGSVSTLTIQRTQQEDSAVYLCASSLLLREAYEQYFGPGTRLTVT.